This T cell receptor (beta chain) came from a study of neurological immune-mediated disorders (dated by TCRdb to the late 2010s). A note on the overall study: Using UMI-based sequencing, the study compared peripheral blood TCR-beta repertoires from patients with HTLV-I-associated myelopathy (HAM/TSP), patients with multiple sclerosis, and healthy controls. Longitudinal samples, technical triplicates and paired sorted CD4+ and CD8+ T-cell subsets, alongside PBMC samples, were included among the approximately 98 TCR-beta libraries. Longitudinal HAM/TSP and healthy donors were sampled at 3 time-points each (about 3-45 month intervals). The cohort comprised 60 to 75 subjects: approximately 15 HAM/TSP patients, 35 or so multiple sclerosis patients and about 20 healthy controls. The study at large found these results: Across subjects, expanded clones never shared an identical CDR3 amino acid sequence, which suggests that the TCR-beta repertoires in every group were private. TCR clonal expansion was highest in HAM/TSP patients and lowest in MS patients, with MS patients falling below even healthy controls.

Based on the germline V gene, the CDR1 and CDR2 sequences are SGHDT and YYEEEE. The CDR3 sequence holds 16 residues, the cysteine and phenylalanine included. CDR3 DNA only is kept here, 48 bases in frame from base 1. After removal of 0 bases from V and 6 bases from J, the junction retains 5 bases not matched to a gene. cDNA was synthesized by template-switch 5'RACE using a primer carrying a 10-nucleotide random unique molecular identifier by which each TCR transcript was tagged. Over 180 million TCR-beta sequences, covering 15-18 subjects, were produced in each sequencing run. Total RNA was extracted with the RNeasy kit. TCR-beta VDJ regions were amplified with primers for the TCR constant region and the 5'RACE anchor, using the KAPA Real-time Library Amplification kit. Sample indexes and Illumina adaptors were added in a first PCR, and a second PCR then increased library yield. After Ampure bead purification, the TCR product of roughly 650 bp was size-selected on a 2% E-gel SizeSelection system. Library quality was checked on a Bioanalyzer, concentration was measured with Qubit, and libraries were quantified with the Kapa Library Quantification kit before pooling. An Illumina HiSeq 2500 was used to sequence the libraries paired-end at 2 x 150 bp. To increase sequence diversity, roughly 25-31% phiX was spiked into each library pool. The published analysis was carried out like this. The quality-filtered reads were processed with the UMI-based MiGEC pipeline, whose error correction step removed more than 80% of the raw TCR sequences. VDJ genes were aligned to IMGT germline references, and clonotypes were defined by unique CDR3 amino acid sequence plus V-J genes. Clonal expansion, Shannon diversity and CDR3 relatedness (CalcPairwiseDistances, ClusterSamples) were evaluated with VDJtools, and phylogenetic trees were built with CLCbio workbench. A clone was classed as expanded if it had 8 or more unique UMIs, a cutoff based on coefficient-of-variation modelling across technical triplicates. TCRdb trimmed public reads at Q25 via fastp, called clones via MiXCR and kept in-frame beta chains. Rows matching on CDR3 protein sequence are summarized as one entry with the most common DNA and genes. Clone size and V and J calls follow TCRdb, not the original study. For this sample there are roughly 50,000 distinct CDR3 sequences; roughly 13% appear just once. The ten most abundant clones make up 7% to 10% of the sample.

This clonotype was counted ten times or more. Its recognized antigen is unknown. Base qualities are not provided; no much larger clone lies one nucleotide away. The time point label corresponds to: longitudinal time-point 3. For unsorted PBMC libraries, 2 million PBMCs were used after storage in RNAlater at -80 degrees C until RNA extraction. Peripheral blood underwent Ficoll-Hypaque density gradient centrifugation to isolate PBMCs, which were then cryopreserved in liquid nitrogen. The clonotype was recovered from a male donor with HTLV-1-associated myelopathy (HAM/TSP). The sequence is built from TRBV5-6 and TRBJ2-1, with 11 bases matching TRBD1. Sample: PBMCs. The CDR3 has the sequence CASSLGTGGVINEQFF. DNA sequence: TGTGCCAGCAGCTTGGGGACAGGGGGCGTTATCAATGAGCAGTTCTTC.